This is a list of T cell receptor beta chains from one sample in a study of glioma-infiltrating T cells. TCRdb reprocessed the multiplex PCR reads via MiXCR and lists one record per CDR3 protein. The repertoire holds around 10,000 distinct CDR3 sequences, with approximately 58% as singletons. The specimen was glioma tissue, nonneoplastic brain tissue, or PBMCs (not recorded which). Receptors originate from a human donor with low-grade glioma or glioblastoma, undergoing nonglioma brain surgery, or in good health (not recorded which). Each CDR3 is given with its conserved first and last residue. A D gene is named only where the DNA matches it firmly. Rows give clone size only sometimes, using once, few, many, or a class for an expanded clone.

clone_size j_call v_call d_call cdr3_aa cdr3_nt
- TRBJ2-2 TRBV27 - CASSLWAGGELFF TGTGCCAGCAGTTTGTGGGCGGGGGGGGAGCTGTTTTTT
many TRBJ2-6 TRBV3-1 TRBD1 CASSQQGADGANVLTF TGTGCCAGCAGCCAACAGGGGGCGGATGGGGCCAACGTCCTGACTTTC
medium-sized TRBJ2-7 TRBV20-1 - CSAPIQQGYEQYF TGCAGTGCCCCTATACAACAGGGCTACGAGCAGTACTTC
- TRBJ2-7 TRBV7-2 TRBD2 CASSLGTRGYEKYF TGTGCCAGCAGCTTAGGGACTAGAGGCTACGAGAAGTACTTC
- TRBJ2-1 TRBV7-2 TRBD2 CASSFLAGLGDEQFF TGTGCCAGCAGCTTCTTAGCGGGATTGGGCGATGAGCAGTTCTTC
- TRBJ2-7 TRBV4-1 - CASIYRDTRGNEQYF TGCGCCAGCATCTACAGGGACACACGGGGCAATGAGCAGTACTTC
large TRBJ2-3 TRBV6-1 - CASSGHQLSTDTQYF TGTGCCAGCAGTGGGCATCAGCTGAGCACAGATACGCAGTATTTT
- TRBJ1-2 TRBV4-3 - CASSQESVTVEKYGYTF TGCGCCAGCAGCCAAGAGTCGGTGACAGTAGAAAAATATGGCTACACCTTC
- TRBJ1-5 TRBV20-1 - CSALTPDIRSSNQPEHF TGCAGTGCCCTTACACCGGACATTCGGTCTAGCAATCAGCCCGAGCATTTT
- TRBJ2-2 TRBV28 TRBD2 CASSLWVLAASTRELFF TGTGCCAGCAGTTTATGGGTACTAGCGGCGAGCACCAGGGAGCTGTTTTTT
medium-sized TRBJ1-3 TRBV7-8 - CASSPGRGGNTIYF TGTGCCAGCAGTCCAGGGAGGGGCGGAAACACCATATATTTT
- TRBJ1-1 TRBV7-3 - CASSLTWWTTEAFF TGTGCCAGCAGCTTAACTTGGTGGACCACTGAAGCTTTCTTT
- TRBJ2-1 TRBV20-1 TRBD1 CSARYGTGNSNEQFF TGCAGTGCTAGATACGGGACAGGGAATTCCAATGAGCAGTTCTTC
medium-sized TRBJ2-7 TRBV27 TRBD1 CASSLFGTGVIDEQYF TGTGCCAGCAGTTTGTTCGGGACAGGGGTCATCGACGAGCAGTACTTC
- TRBJ2-1 TRBV11-2 - CASRSGKTAYNEQFF TGTGCCAGCAGATCAGGTAAAACCGCTTACAATGAGCAGTTCTTC
- TRBJ2-3 TRBV4-1 - CASRQNFPWRKADTQYF TGCGCCAGCAGACAAAATTTCCCCTGGCGAAAGGCAGATACGCAGTATTTT
- TRBJ2-3 TRBV2 TRBD2 CASSKLTGGRADTEYF TGTGCCAGCAGTAAGCTGACGGGAGGGCGTGCAGATACGGAGTATTTT
- TRBJ2-1 TRBV15 TRBD1 CANSRERTRGPLNEQFF TGTGCCAACAGCAGAGAACGTACTAGGGGGCCCCTCAATGAGCAGTTCTTC
- TRBJ1-1 TRBV7-2 - CASSRTNVGAFF TGTGCCAGCAGCCGGACGAACGTGGGAGCTTTCTTT
medium-sized TRBJ2-7 TRBV3-1 TRBD2 CASSPRALAGGPKQYF TGTGCCAGCAGCCCGAGAGCTCTAGCGGGAGGGCCCAAGCAGTACTTC
medium-sized TRBJ1-1 TRBV3-1 - CASSQRGLNTEAFF TGTGCCAGCAGCCAAAGGGGCTTGAACACTGAAGCTTTCTTT
- TRBJ2-5 TRBV28 - CASSPRAPSGKTQYF TGTGCCAGCAGTCCTCGGGCACCGAGTGGAAAGACCCAGTACTTC
large TRBJ2-2 TRBV6-1 TRBD1 CASTQGQGDTGELFF TGTGCCAGCACCCAGGGACAGGGGGACACCGGGGAGCTGTTTTTT
- TRBJ2-7 TRBV6-5 - CASSVDRKRDF TGTGCCAGCAGTGTCGACCGAAAACGGGACTTC
- TRBJ2-5 TRBV12-3/TRBV12-4 - CARNPGPQETQYF TGTGCCAGAAACCCGGGTCCTCAAGAGACCCAGTACTTC
- TRBJ2-1 TRBV20-1 - CSAVSHNEQFF TGCAGTGCGGTTAGTCACAATGAGCAGTTCTTC
- TRBJ1-5 TRBV28 - CDGKYRGNQPKHF TGTGACGGCAAATACCGAGGCAATCAGCCCAAGCATTTT
medium-sized TRBJ1-1 TRBV3-1 - CASSQGIWGTEAFF TGTGCCAGCAGCCAAGGGATCTGGGGAACTGAAGCTTTCTTT
once TRBJ1-6 TRBV7-2 - CASSLVIGVYSPLHF TGTGCCAGCAGCTTAGTAATAGGAGTATATTCACCTCTCCACTTT
- TRBJ1-5 TRBV2 TRBD1 CASKETGTVRNHPQHF TGTGCCAGCAAAGAGACCGGGACAGTGAGGAATCACCCCCAGCATTTT
- TRBJ2-3 TRBV2 TRBD2 CASSRTSRGTDTQYF TGTGCCAGCAGTCGGACTAGCCGAGGCACAGATACGCAGTATTTC
medium-sized TRBJ1-5 TRBV12-5 - CASAYSMNQPQHF TGTGCTAGTGCCTACAGTATGAATCAGCCCCAGCATTTT
- TRBJ1-1 TRBV29-1 TRBD1 CSARTGNTEAFF TGCAGCGCCCGGACAGGGAACACTGAAGCTTTCTTT
- TRBJ2-5 TRBV6-1 TRBD2 CASGTRAGEETQYF TGTGCCAGCGGCACGCGTGCGGGAGAAGAGACCCAGTACTTC
once TRBJ2-3 TRBV18 - CSSSPRQQQYF TGTTCCAGCTCACCGCGACAGCAGCAATATTTT
many TRBJ2-1 TRBV19 - CASSQLSSYNEQFF TGTGCCAGTAGTCAACTATCGTCCTACAATGAGCAGTTCTTC
- TRBJ2-1 TRBV15 - CATSRAVGRTNEHFF TGTGCCACCAGCAGAGCCGTTGGTAGGACTAATGAGCATTTCTTC
medium-sized TRBJ2-5 TRBV6-6 TRBD1 CASSYVTGGRETQYF TGTGCCAGCAGTTACGTGACAGGGGGACGGGAGACCCAGTACTTC
many TRBJ2-7 TRBV7-9 - CASSLVGQGRVYEQYF TGTGCCAGCAGCTTAGTTGGCCAGGGGCGAGTGTACGAGCAGTACTTC
- TRBJ1-1 TRBV25-1 TRBD1 CASSPTGDAEAFF TGTGCCAGCAGTCCTACAGGGGACGCTGAAGCTTTCTTT
medium-sized TRBJ2-3 TRBV24-1 - CATSDPRTRSDTQYF TGTGCCACCAGTGATCCTAGGACAAGATCAGATACGCAGTATTTT
- TRBJ1-2 TRBV2 - CASSKDTNYGYAF TGTGCCAGCAGCAAGGATACTAACTATGGCTACGCCTTC
- TRBJ2-2 TRBV6-1 TRBD2 CASSAILAGDTGELFF TGTGCCAGCAGTGCCATACTAGCGGGAGACACCGGGGAGCTGTTTTTT
- TRBJ2-1 TRBV10-3 TRBD2 CAIGSLAGDDNKQFF TGTGCCATTGGTTCACTAGCGGGAGATGACAATAAGCAGTTCTTC
- TRBJ2-2 TRBV27 TRBD2 CASKDSGTNTGDLLF TGTGCCAGCAAGGATAGCGGGACGAACACCGGGGACCTGCTTTTT
medium-sized TRBJ2-4 TRBV6-6 TRBD2 CASSYSGLAGAKNIQYF TGTGCCAGCAGTTACTCGGGACTAGCGGGAGCCAAAAACATTCAGTACTTC
- TRBJ2-7 TRBV5-1 - CASSLGQWSSYEQYF TGCGCCAGCAGCTTGGGACAGTGGAGCTCATACGAGCAGTACTTC
medium-sized TRBJ2-1 TRBV29-1 TRBD2 CSVKTSGRYEQFF TGCAGCGTTAAAACTAGCGGGAGATATGAGCAGTTCTTC
- TRBJ2-7 TRBV20-1 TRBD2 CSAHGLAATSYEQYF TGCAGTGCCCATGGACTAGCGGCGACCTCCTACGAGCAGTACTTC
- TRBJ2-7 TRBV20-1 - CSARLGSRGEGQYF TGCAGTGCTAGGCTCGGGAGCCGGGGTGAGGGGCAGTACTTC
- TRBJ2-3 TRBV29-1 - CSVTGIAAAADTQYF TGCAGCGTTACAGGCATCGCAGCGGCAGCAGATACGCAGTATTTT
- TRBJ2-1 TRBV30 TRBD2 CAWKTSGSYNEKFF TGTGCCTGGAAAACTAGCGGTTCCTACAATGAGAAGTTCTTC
- TRBJ2-3 TRBV29-1 TRBD2 CSAQGSGGGTDKQYF TGCAGCGCCCAGGGTAGCGGGGGCGGCACAGATAAGCAGTATTTT
- TRBJ2-5 TRBV29-1 - CSVEEDRPGTQHF TGCAGCGTTGAAGAAGATCGGCCCGGGACCCAGCACTTC
- TRBJ2-7 TRBV16 TRBD2 CASRQSRSSGVYEQYF TGTGCCAGCAGACAATCGAGGTCTAGCGGAGTCTACGAGCAGTACTTC
medium-sized TRBJ1-1 TRBV19 - CASSIQGSNTEAFF TGTGCCAGTAGTATACAGGGGAGTAACACTGAAGCTTTCTTT
- TRBJ2-1 TRBV19 - CASSMGSDEQFF TGTGCCAGTAGTATGGGTTCAGATGAGCAGTTCTTC
- TRBJ1-1 TRBV28 - CASSLWVLAANTEAFF TGTGCCAGCAGTTTATGGGTACTAGCGGCGAACACTGAAGCTTTCTTT